This entry features one T cell receptor (beta chain) sequence. The data are from a study of technical replicates of blood from a handful of donors. TCRdb keeps only in-frame clones here, not all; method: immunoSEQ multiplex PCR. The table includes some 70,000 clones, 80% to 95% detected once. The germline CDR1 and CDR2 sequences are ENHRY and SYGVKD. The J segment lost 6 bases and the V segment lost 4 bases, leaving 3 bases of the junction unmatched. The CDR3 consists of 12 residues. The sequencing sample was made of PBMCs. The V call is TRBV10-3, the J call TRBJ2-7, with TRBD1 identical over 7 bases. This clonotype was obtained from a human donor in good health. Some clones in this sample may be carry-over from other donors' samples. The CDR3 region has the DNA TGTGCCATCAGTGCAAGGGGGCGCGAGCAGTACTTC. Amino acids: CAISARGREQYF.